The clone carrying this T cell receptor (beta chain) has at least ten counts. This sample is drawn from a study of low-dose radiotherapy and immunotherapy resistance in tumors. Background on the study: Doses delivered to Cohort 2 were 1 Gy per fraction every two weeks, amounting to 13 Gy over 26 weeks.

Primers used for first-strand cDNA, a TRAV- and TRBV-specific set, covered both alpha and beta chains. With a constant-region primer and a V-primer adapter, TCRs were subjected to roughly 20 PCR cycles of amplification. mRNA, after isolation, was amplified by in vitro transcription. TCRdb processed the reads anew with MiXCR; each CDR3 protein has one entry. The table has tens of thousands of distinct CDR3 sequences, 17% seen once. Time point: after trial treatment. Treatment of the sample: LDRT plus nivolumab, ipilimumab, low-dose cyclophosphamide and aspirin (RACIN trial). Along with nivolumab and ipilimumab, donors received aspirin, low-dose cyclophosphamide and low-dose radiotherapy. Tumors of eligible patients were advanced, solid and lacking tumor-infiltrating lymphocytes. Germline CDR1 MDHEN, CDR2 SYDVKM. V lost 2 bases to trimming and J lost 2 bases, with 7 bases between them. The length of the CDR3 is 13 residues.

This sequence was found in a male donor with prostate cancer. This sample comprised PBMCs, obtained after low-dose radiotherapy plus immunotherapy. This chain links TRBV28 with TRBJ2-7, with TRBD1 as a possible D gene (6 bases). CDR3 DNA: TGTGCCAGCAGTTTACAGGGGACCTACGAGCAGTACTTC. It codes for CASSLQGTYEQYF.